This note documents a single T cell receptor beta chain sequence. As yet, its antigen is unknown. The entry originates in a study of OX40 agonist ivuxolimab in advanced cancers. Some clones are missing from TCRdb's copy, which holds only in-frame ones; the method was immunoSEQ multiplex PCR. The sample includes under 95,000 clones, 75% to 90% of them seen just once. The V segment lost 5 bases and the J segment 0 bases; nucleotides outside the gene matches: 5. CDR1 and CDR2 (germline): SGHAT, FQNNGV. The CDR3 spans 16 residues. Study-wide results and limits: Clones of CD4+ and CD8+ blood T cells grew by week 6 at doses of 0.1 to 3.0 mg/kg.

This TCR came from an adult with an advanced solid tumor such as melanoma, head and neck, liver or kidney cancer. The genes are TRBV11-2 and TRBJ1-4; TRBD1 aligns across 8 bases. Source: CD4+ or CD8+ T cells sorted from blood, taken in a trial of the OX40 agonist ivuxolimab. The CDR3 coding sequence is TGTGCCAGCAGCGGGGGACAGGCGCCAACTAATGAAAAACTGTTTTTT. This gives the protein CASSGGQAPTNEKLFF.